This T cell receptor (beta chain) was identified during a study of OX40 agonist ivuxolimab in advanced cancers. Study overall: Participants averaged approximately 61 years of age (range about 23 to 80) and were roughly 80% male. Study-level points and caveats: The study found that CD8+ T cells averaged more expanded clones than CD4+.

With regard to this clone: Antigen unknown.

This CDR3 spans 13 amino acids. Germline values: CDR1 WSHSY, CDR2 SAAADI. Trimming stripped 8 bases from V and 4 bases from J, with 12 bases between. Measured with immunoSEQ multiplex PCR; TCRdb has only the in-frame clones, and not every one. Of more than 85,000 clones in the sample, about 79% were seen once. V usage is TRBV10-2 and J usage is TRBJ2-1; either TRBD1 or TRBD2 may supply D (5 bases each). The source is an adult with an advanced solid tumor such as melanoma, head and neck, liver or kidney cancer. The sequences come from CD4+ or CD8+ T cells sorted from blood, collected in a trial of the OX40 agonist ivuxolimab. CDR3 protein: CASDRDGYNEQFF. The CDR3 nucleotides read TGCGCCAGCGACCGGGACGGGTACAATGAGCAGTTCTTC.